The next 21 T cell receptor beta chains were all read from a single sample in a study of shared clonotypes between healthy human individuals. Sequencing used immunoSEQ multiplex PCR; TCRdb keeps in-frame clones, though not all of them. Of approximately 2.5 million clones listed, about 92% were seen once; the top ten hold roughly 0.15%. The sample comprised naive CD4+ T cells sorted from blood. The subset denotes: CD45RA+ positively selected. These receptor sequences come from a young man in good health.

V is TRBV6-6 and J is TRBJ1-1; 7 bases map to TRBD1. The CDR3 is made up of 15 amino acids. V lost 5 bases to trimming and J lost 4 bases; unmatched junction nucleotides: 10. In germline, CDR1 is MNHNY, CDR2 SVGAGI (reference sequence). CDR3 DNA: TGTGCCAGCAGTCGCCTGGCAGGGGGTGTCACTGAAGCTTTCTTT. Translating it yields CASSRLAGGVTEAFF.

The rearrangement links TRBV15 to TRBJ1-6, with D perhaps TRBD1 (5 bases). Germline V gene lookup returns CDR1 LNHNV and CDR2 YYDKDF (reference sequence). There are 15 residues in the CDR3. V gave up 0 bases and J gave up 9 bases, with 12 bases separating them. In nucleotides, the CDR3 is TGTGCCACCAGCAGAGATCTGGGGGTGGGTTCACCCCTCCACTTT. This codes for CATSRDLGVGSPLHF.

The J gene is TRBJ1-5, the V gene TRBV28; possibly TRBD1 for D (5 bases). This CDR3 is 12 amino acids long. Germline-derived CDR1 and CDR2 are MDHEN and SYDVKM. This CDR3 is CSGGTYNQPQHF. The CDR3 DNA reads as TGTAGTGGAGGGACCTACAATCAGCCCCAGCATTTT.

This sequence joins TRBV10-2 and TRBJ2-2; D might be TRBD1 or TRBD2, each matching 5 bases. CDR1 and CDR2 from the germline V gene are WSHSY and SAAADI. V lost 5 bases and J lost 8, with 15 bases in between. The CDR3 contains 14 residues. The CDR3: CASSRDAPVGELFF. DNA for the CDR3: TGCGCCAGCAGTAGGGACGCCCCTGTGGGGGAGCTGTTTTTT.

V gene TRBV7-9 combines with J gene TRBJ2-2, with D possibly being TRBD1 (5 bases). The CDR3 runs 18 residues. Germline loops: CDR1 SEHNR, CDR2 FQNEAQ (reference sequence). V lost 1 base, J lost 3 bases, and 18 bases lay in between. Written as DNA, the CDR3 is TGTGCCAGCAGCTTAGATCGTTTGGCAGGGAAGGACACCGGGGAGCTGTTTTTT. Its translation: CASSLDRLAGKDTGELFF.

This clone was recorded a few times. V usage is TRBV28 and J usage is TRBJ1-1; D gene uncertain. The CDR3 sequence is 12 residues long. V lost 5 bases and J 2 bases, leaving 6 bases between the germline ends. Germline CDR1 and CDR2: MDHEN and SYDVKM. The CDR3: CASSEDNTEAFF. In DNA, the CDR3 is TGTGCCAGCAGTGAGGATAACACTGAAGCTTTCTTT.

The gene calls are TRBV7-8 and TRBJ2-7; TRBD1 matches 8 bases. This CDR3 contains 15 residues. CDR1 is SGHVS and CDR2 is FQNEAQ in the germline V gene. Trimming took 4 bases from V and 0 from J; bases not matched to a gene: 5. CDR3 bases: TGTGCCAGCAGCTCGACAGGGGTTACCTCCTACGAGCAGTACTTC. It encodes CASSSTGVTSYEQYF.

The table lists this clone with a count of one. The chain carries TRBV27 and TRBJ2-5; TRBD2 might be the D (5 bases). V dropped 5 bases and J dropped 7 bases, with 11 bases sitting between them. Germline V gene sequence: CDR1 MNHEY, CDR2 SMNVEV (reference sequence). The CDR3 extends over 12 amino acids. CDR3 sequence (DNA): TGTGCCAGCAGTCCGACCGAGGGGACCCAGTACTTC. Its translation: CASSPTEGTQYF.

The chain carries TRBV18 and TRBJ2-1; D possibly uses TRBD1 or TRBD2 (5 bases each). This CDR3 region has 14 residues. Germline-derived CDR1 and CDR2 are KGHSH and LQKENI. V was clipped by 3 bases and J by 5 bases, with 11 bases between them. The CDR3 DNA reads as TGTGCCAGCTCACCTATCGGGGCAGACAATGAGCAGTTCTTC. This translates into CASSPIGADNEQFF.

The rearrangement joins TRBV10-2 to TRBJ2-7, with D unresolved. CDR1 and CDR2 (germline): WSHSY, SAAADI. V lost 6 bases and J lost 6, with 12 bases in between. The CDR3 runs 12 residues. This CDR3 is CASRAFFGEQYF. For the CDR3, the DNA is TGCGCCAGCAGGGCCTTTTTCGGCGAGCAGTACTTC.

The chain employs TRBV6-1 and TRBJ2-1, with 8 bases aligning to TRBD2. This CDR3 region has 15 residues. Germline V gene sequence: CDR1 MNHNS, CDR2 SASEGT. V trimming: 8 bases; J trimming: 4 bases; junction bases outside the gene matches: 10. The CDR3 DNA reads as TGTGCCAGCTCGAGCGGACTAGCAAGTTACAATGAGCAGTTCTTC. Its protein product is CASSSGLASYNEQFF.

The chain carries TRBV7-9 and TRBJ1-2; no firm D call. The CDR3 is 13 amino acids. Trimming stripped 3 bases from V and 4 bases from J, with 9 bases between. Germline CDR1 SEHNR, CDR2 FQNEAQ (reference sequence). In nucleotides, the CDR3 is TGTGCCAGCAGCTTCGACGGGCCCTATGGCTACACCTTC. Amino acid sequence: CASSFDGPYGYTF.

The table lists this clone with a few counts. The CDR3 spells CAISPIKGTGELFF. The CDR3 DNA sequence: TGTGCCATCAGTCCAATCAAGGGAACCGGGGAGCTGTTTTTT. This rearrangement joins TRBV10-3 to TRBJ2-2; the D is unclear. V was trimmed by 5 bases and J by 5 bases, leaving 12 bases between them. The CDR3 has 14 amino acids. CDR1 is ENHRY, CDR2 SYGVKD, per germline.

The chain uses TRBV5-5 and TRBJ2-3, with TRBD1 identical over 9 bases. The CDR3 is made up of 15 amino acids. Losses at the gene ends were 4 bases for V and 3 bases for J; bases not matched to a gene: 6. Germline loops: CDR1 SGHKS, CDR2 YYEKEE (reference sequence). Here the CDR3 reads CASSPRDRVTDTQYF. CDR3 sequence (DNA): TGTGCCAGCAGCCCCCGGGACAGGGTGACAGATACGCAGTATTTT.

A word on this clone: The same CDR3 also results from other DNA sequences found in this sample. The chain employs TRBV9 and TRBJ2-3; 12 nucleotides agree with TRBD2. V was clipped by 3 bases and J by 0 bases; unmatched bases: 2. Germline V CDR1 and CDR2: SGDLS, YYNGEE. This CDR3 contains 16 residues. The CDR3 loop reads CASSAGTSGSTDTQYF. The CDR3 DNA is TGTGCCAGCAGCGCGGGGACTAGCGGGAGCACAGATACGCAGTATTTT. The variable domain in full, completed from reference TRBV9 and TRBJ2-3, reads DSGVTQTPKHLITATGQRVTLRCSPRSGDLSVYWYQQSLDQGLQFLIQYYNGEERAKGNILERFSAQQFPDLHSELNLSSLELGDSALYFCASSAGTSGSTDTQYFGPGTRLTVL.

V is TRBV5-1 and J is TRBJ1-1; D is possibly TRBD1 (5 bases). V dropped 5 bases and J dropped 1 base, with 21 bases sitting between them. This CDR3 has 17 amino acids. The germline V gene has CDR1 SGHRS and CDR2 YFSETQ. The CDR3 here is CASSLVLPTDENTEAFF. The CDR3 DNA reads TGCGCCAGCAGTCTCGTTCTCCCGACAGACGAGAACACTGAAGCTTTCTTT.

The rearrangement uses TRBV19 and TRBJ1-4; 8 bases map to TRBD1. With 6 bases clipped from V and 9 bases from J, the junction kept 15 bases outside the gene matches. The length of the CDR3 is 16 residues. Germline values: CDR1 LNHDA, CDR2 SQIVND (reference sequence). The CDR3 region is CASSGTGGVKKKKLFF. The CDR3 DNA is TGTGCCAGTAGCGGGACAGGAGGGGTGAAGAAGAAAAAACTGTTTTTT.

CDR3 protein: CASSPTTGGASEAFF. In DNA form, the CDR3 reads TGTGCCAGCAGCCCCACGACAGGGGGCGCATCTGAAGCTTTCTTT. The chain uses TRBV7-9 and TRBJ1-1; 10 nucleotides align to TRBD1. The CDR3 length is 15 residues. The J segment lost 6 bases and the V segment lost 5 bases, leaving 9 bases of the junction unmatched. Germline CDR1 SEHNR, CDR2 FQNEAQ (reference sequence).

The chain links TRBV6-1 to TRBJ1-1; D is perhaps TRBD1 (5 bases). The CDR3 is 15 amino acids. Germline CDR1 reads MNHNS; CDR2 reads SASEGT. The germline V and J ends were trimmed by 4 bases and 0 bases, with 12 bases remaining between them. CDR3 sequence reads: CASSAVLGVNTEAFF. The CDR3 coding sequence is TGTGCCAGCAGTGCCGTCTTAGGGGTGAACACTGAAGCTTTCTTT.

The rearrangement links TRBV7-2 to TRBJ2-3; D is uncertain. The CDR3 length is 15 residues. V was clipped by 0 bases and J by 3 bases, with 10 bases between them. Per germline, CDR1 SGHTA and CDR2 FQGNSA. The CDR3 protein is CASSLAPRPTDTQYF. CDR3 coding DNA: TGTGCCAGCAGCTTAGCTCCCCGCCCTACAGATACGCAGTATTTT.

The V gene is TRBV5-1, the J gene TRBJ2-7, with D possibly TRBD1 on 5 matching bases. Germline assignment: CDR1 SGHRS and CDR2 YFSETQ. With 2 bases removed from V and 8 bases from J, the gap between germline ends came to 20 bases. The CDR3 is 15 amino acids. CDR3 nucleotides: TGCGCCAGCAGCTTAATGTCAGGGCCTTACGAGCAGCAGTACTTC. Translating gives CASSLMSGPYEQQYF.